This T cell receptor beta chain was found in a study of OX40 agonist ivuxolimab in advanced cancers. Across the whole study: The mean age was approximately 60 years, ranging from about 20 to 85, with about 87% of participants male.

The CDR3 is made up of 12 amino acids. The V end lost 6 bases, the J end lost 8 bases, and 13 bases lay between the germline ends. Germline V gene data show CDR1 as MDHEN and CDR2 as SYDVKM. Researchers took blood at baseline, on cycle 4 day 1, and on cycle 7 day 1. TCRdb keeps only in-frame clones here, not all; method: immunoSEQ multiplex PCR. The sample carries some 71,000 clones, 84% recorded once. Source: CD4+ or CD8+ T cells sorted from blood, taken in a trial of the OX40 agonist ivuxolimab. This chain links TRBV28 with TRBJ1-2; D remains unclear. This TCR derives from an adult with an advanced solid tumor such as melanoma, head and neck, liver or kidney cancer. CDR3 in amino acids: CASRERVGGYTF. In DNA form, the CDR3 reads TGTGCCAGCAGGGAAAGGGTCGGCGGCTACACCTTC.